This T cell receptor (beta chain) comes out of a study of OX40 agonist ivuxolimab in advanced cancers. In the study overall: Among those enrolled, mean age was roughly 62 years (range roughly 23 to 79) and approximately 83% were male.

The CDR3 is made up of 13 amino acids. Germline CDR1 and CDR2: MNHEY and SMNVEV (reference sequence). The V segment lost 5 bases and the J segment 7 bases; nucleotides outside the gene matches: 3. Only in-frame clones appear in the TCRdb table, and some are missing; sequencing was by immunoSEQ multiplex PCR. The sample includes fewer than 35,000 clones, 74% of them seen just once. This receptor was obtained from an adult with an advanced solid tumor such as melanoma, head and neck, liver or kidney cancer. This sequence joins TRBV27 and TRBJ2-3; TRBD2 matches 10 bases. Specimen: CD4+ or CD8+ T cells sorted from blood, collected in a trial of the OX40 agonist ivuxolimab. The CDR3 DNA is TGTGCCAGCAGTGAGCGGGGGGGAAATACGCAGTATTTT. Translation gives CASSERGGNTQYF.